The rows below give T cell receptor beta chains drawn from one sample of a study of blood T cell repertoires in COVID-19. Only in-frame clones appear in the TCRdb table, and some are missing; sequencing was by immunoSEQ multiplex PCR. The table shows 130,000 to 150,000 clones, with approximately 80% occurring only once. Sequencing used peripheral blood. The receptors originated from a man between 65 and 85 years old who had recovered from COVID-19. CDR3s include the opening cysteine and the closing phenylalanine or tryptophan. Each record gives: D gene, clone size, J gene, V gene, CDR3 protein, CDR3 DNA. The D gene is left open where the match is weak. Some rows have no size entry. The others give once, few or many, or a class for an expanded clone.

>NA|NA|TRBJ2-7|TRBV7-9
CASSLALGEQYF
TGTGCCAGCAGCTTAGCCCTCGGGGAGCAGTACTTC
>NA|NA|TRBJ2-7|TRBV4-1
CASSQTPSYEQYF
TGCGCCAGCAGCCAAACACCCTCCTACGAGCAGTACTTC
>NA|NA|TRBJ2-1|TRBV11-2
CASSSVRGSSYNEQFF
TGTGCCAGCAGCTCGGTTAGGGGAAGCTCCTACAATGAGCAGTTCTTC
>TRBD2|NA|TRBJ2-7|TRBV7-6
CASSLVSGESYEQYF
TGTGCCAGCAGCTTAGTTAGCGGGGAATCCTACGAGCAGTACTTC
>NA|NA|TRBJ2-3|TRBV27
CASSFSGLLGDTQYF
TGTGCCAGCAGTTTTAGCGGCCTCCTTGGAGATACGCAGTATTTT
>TRBD2|NA|TRBJ2-2|TRBV30
CAWGSGDGELFF
TGTGCCTGGGGCAGCGGGGACGGGGAGCTGTTTTTT
>TRBD1|NA|TRBJ2-2|TRBV4-1
CASSQEGTGAGISGELFF
TGCGCCAGCAGCCAAGAGGGGACAGGGGCGGGTATCTCCGGGGAGCTGTTTTTT
>NA|few|TRBJ2-7|TRBV4-1
CASSQVGAGEQYF
TGCGCCAGCAGCCAAGTGGGGGCCGGAGAGCAGTACTTC
>TRBD1|once|TRBJ1-2|TRBV2
CASSVRRDRGDGYTF
TGTGCCAGCAGTGTTAGAAGGGACAGGGGAGATGGCTACACCTTC
>TRBD1|NA|TRBJ2-5|TRBV7-9
CASSYRQGTETQYF
TGTGCCAGCAGCTATCGACAGGGGACGGAGACCCAGTACTTC
>TRBD1|few|TRBJ1-1|TRBV27
CASIKSKGQGGEAFF
TGTGCCAGCATCAAATCCAAGGGACAGGGGGGTGAAGCTTTCTTT
>NA|NA|TRBJ2-7|TRBV11-2
CASSLDRAMQYF
TGTGCCAGCAGCTTAGACAGGGCAATGCAGTACTTC
>TRBD2|once|TRBJ2-5|TRBV27
CASSLTGLAEGQETQYF
TGTGCCAGCAGTCTAACCGGACTAGCGGAGGGCCAAGAGACCCAGTACTTC
>NA|NA|TRBJ2-3|TRBV12-3/TRBV12-4
CASSFPEGTQYF
TGTGCCAGCAGTTTTCCCGAGGGTACGCAGTATTTT
>TRBD1|medium-sized|TRBJ2-5|TRBV5-4
CASSRAGDRAETQYF
TGTGCCAGCAGCAGGGCCGGGGACAGGGCGGAGACCCAGTACTTC
>NA|once|TRBJ2-7|TRBV2
CASTPRPGVHEQYF
TGTGCCAGCACTCCCAGGCCGGGGGTACACGAGCAGTACTTC
>TRBD2|NA|TRBJ2-1|TRBV5-1
CASSLGTSGTNEQFF
TGCGCCAGCAGCCTCGGGACTAGCGGCACGAATGAGCAGTTCTTC
>TRBD2|once|TRBJ2-1|TRBV5-5
CASSPSTSGNDNEQFF
TGTGCCAGCAGCCCCTCGACTAGCGGGAACGACAATGAGCAGTTCTTC
>NA|once|TRBJ1-5|TRBV28
CASLDSHQPQHF
TGTGCCAGCTTGGACAGTCATCAGCCCCAGCATTTT
>NA|NA|TRBJ1-1|TRBV29-1
CSVVSRWGQGGMNTEAFF
TGCAGCGTTGTTAGTAGATGGGGGCAGGGAGGGATGAACACTGAAGCTTTCTTT
>TRBD2|once|TRBJ2-7|TRBV5-1
CASSLIAGGFYEQYF
TGCGCCAGCAGCTTGATAGCGGGAGGGTTCTACGAGCAGTACTTC
>TRBD1|NA|TRBJ1-2|TRBV6-5
CASTDRDNYGYTF
TGTGCCAGCACCGACAGGGATAACTATGGCTACACCTTC
>TRBD2|NA|TRBJ2-1|TRBV10-1
CASSGWTSGGTYNEQFF
TGCGCCAGCAGTGGATGGACTAGCGGAGGCACCTACAATGAGCAGTTCTTC
>TRBD2|NA|TRBJ2-7|TRBV7-3
CASSPGGRYEQYF
TGTGCCAGCAGCCCGGGAGGGAGGTACGAGCAGTACTTC
>NA|NA|TRBJ2-7|TRBV7-3
CASSPPMRGLYEQYF
TGTGCCAGCAGTCCCCCGATGCGGGGCCTCTACGAGCAGTACTTC
>NA|NA|TRBJ2-1|TRBV5-1
CASSPTQSGPAYNEQFF
TGCGCCAGCAGCCCAACCCAGAGCGGTCCAGCCTACAATGAGCAGTTCTTC
>TRBD1|NA|TRBJ2-7|TRBV14
CASSQGQSYEQYF
TGTGCCAGCAGCCAGGGACAGTCCTACGAGCAGTACTTC